This T cell receptor (beta chain) was documented in a study of blood T cell repertoires in COVID-19. Across the study: Among Cohort 3 donors, those recovered had two negative PCRs, clearance, or symptom resolution.

Sequenced by immunoSEQ multiplex PCR; TCRdb stores in-frame clones only, minus some. The repertoire holds 350,000 to 450,000 clones, with roughly 86% as singletons. The germline CDR1 and CDR2 sequences are MDHEN and SYDVKM. CDR3 length: 15 residues. The V gene lost 2 bases and the J gene lost 3 bases, with 13 bases spanning the gap. The sequencing sample was made of PBMCs or T cells enriched from blood (not recorded which). The chain links TRBV28 to TRBJ1-2, with D unclear. The sequence came from a man aged 40-55 years in a cohort exposed to, infected with or recovered from COVID-19 (not recorded which). CDR3 DNA sequence: TGTGCCAGCAGTTTACCAGGTTCTCGAGACTATGGCTACACCTTC. Translating gives CASSLPGSRDYGYTF.